This T cell receptor (beta chain) was retrieved from a study of blood T cells in healthy people across ages. Study-wide findings and caveats: Diversity figures derived from one million T cells were judged to underestimate the true value.

This clonotype came up many times. Its antigen remains unknown. The second PCR ran about 6 to 12 cycles with a sample-barcoded 5' primer and J-beta primers. MiXCR, applied by TCRdb to the 5' RACE reads, yields one record per CDR3 protein. The sample shows more than 800,000 distinct CDR3 sequences, 29% of them seen only once. Germline V gene lookup returns CDR1 MNHEY and CDR2 SVGAGI. The V gene end was trimmed by 7 bases and the J gene end by 6 bases; junction bases not matched to a gene: 5. The CDR3 is made up of 13 amino acids. At least 5.5 micrograms of total RNA were extracted per sample. The sample consisted of blood. The clonotype comes from a woman of 80 years or more in good health. The chain carries TRBV6-5 and TRBJ2-4, with TRBD1 identical over 8 bases. The CDR3: CASTRGTGNIQYF. DNA for the CDR3: TGTGCCAGCACCCGCGGGACAGGAAACATTCAGTACTTC.